The 20 T cell receptor beta chains reported below all come from one sample, sequenced in a study of graft-versus-host responses after intestinal transplantation. No antigen is known for these receptors. Using immunoSEQ multiplex PCR, the repertoire was profiled, and TCRdb retains in-frame clones only, with some absent. Of more than 65,000 clones detected, 90% appear once; the ten largest clones hold 1.3%. Here the sequenced sample was unstimulated CD8+ T cells sorted from spleen or lymph node cells, taken before intestinal transplant. These receptors all come from a human donor who received an intestinal transplant.

This rearrangement joins TRBV19 to TRBJ2-7, with D unresolved. V was pared by 5 bases and J by 2 bases, with 10 bases between. CDR3 length: 13 amino acids. The germline V gene encodes CDR1 LNHDA and CDR2 SQIVND (reference sequence). CDR3: CASSLTEPYEQYF. In DNA form, the CDR3 reads TGTGCCAGTAGTCTGACGGAGCCCTACGAGCAGTACTTC.

The chain couples TRBV4-1 to TRBJ2-1; D is possibly TRBD2 (5 bases). Germline values: CDR1 MGHRA, CDR2 YSYEKL. This CDR3 is 17 amino acids long. V was clipped by 0 bases and J by 7 bases, with 19 bases between them. CDR3 coding DNA: TGCGCCAGCAGCCAAGATCGGCTAGCCCGAGGTAGAAATGAGCAGTTCTTC. This encodes CASSQDRLARGRNEQFF.

Regarding this clone: A read error may produce the germline difference seen at one junction end. The rearrangement uses TRBV7-7 and TRBJ1-6; the D gene is possibly TRBD1 (6 bases). The CDR3 is 13 amino acids. Germline CDR1 and CDR2: SSHAT and FNYEAQ (reference sequence). CDR3 nucleotide sequence: TGTGCTAGCAGTACAGGGTGGGGTTCACCCCTCCACTTT. Translation gives CASSTGWGSPLHF. Full variable domain (outside the CDR3, taken from reference TRBV7-7 and TRBJ1-6): GAGVSQSPRYKVTKRGQDVTLRCDPISSHATLYWYQQALGQGPEFLTYFNYEAQPDKSGLPSDRFSAERPEGSISTLTIQRTEQRDSAMYRCASSTGWGSPLHFGNGTRLTVT.

This chain uses TRBV25-1 with TRBJ1-1, with a weak D call TRBD1 (5 bases). The length of the CDR3 is 13 residues. From germline, CDR1 is MGHDK and CDR2 SYGVNS. V was shortened by 4 bases and J by 1 base, with 7 bases between the two germline ends. CDR3 in amino acids: CASSAQGNTEAFF. The CDR3 DNA reads TGTGCCAGCAGTGCCCAGGGGAACACTGAAGCTTTCTTT. The full variable domain, with the rest looked up from reference TRBV25-1 and TRBJ1-1, is EADIYQTPRYLVIGTGKKITLECSQTMGHDKMYWYQQDPGMELHLIHYSYGVNSTEKGDLSSESTVSRIRTEHFPLTLESARPSHTSQYLCASSAQGNTEAFFGQGTRLTVV.

The chain carries TRBV27 and TRBJ2-1; 7 positions match TRBD1. V was pared by 8 bases and J by 2 bases, with 3 bases of the junction left unmatched. Per the germline V gene, CDR1 is MNHEY and CDR2 is SMNVEV (reference sequence). The CDR3 spans 13 residues. CDR3 amino acids: CASQGTAYNEQFF. CDR3 DNA: TGTGCCAGCCAGGGGACAGCCTACAATGAGCAGTTCTTC.

The V call is TRBV11-2, the J call TRBJ2-3; 8 nucleotides match TRBD1. Germline loops: CDR1 SGHAT, CDR2 FQNNGV. The CDR3 loop spans 18 amino acids. V was pared by 5 bases and J by 4 bases, with 17 bases of the junction left unmatched. DNA for the CDR3: TGTGCCAGCAGCGCATATCCCGGACAGGGCGGCCGCCCAGATACGCAGTATTTT. Its translation is CASSAYPGQGGRPDTQYF.

This sequence joins TRBV11-2 and TRBJ2-1; weak D call: TRBD2 (7 bases). The CDR3 has 15 residues. Germline lookup yields CDR1 SGHAT and CDR2 FQNNGV. Deletions cut 6 bases from V and 8 bases from J, with 20 bases between. CDR3 DNA: TGTGCCAGCAGTTCGGAGGGGGGGCTATTCGATGAGCAGTTCTTC. Protein sequence: CASSSEGGLFDEQFF.

This clone was picked up a small number of times. The genes are TRBV4-1 and TRBJ2-7; D gene ambiguous. The CDR3 contains 11 residues. CDR1 MGHRA and CDR2 YSYEKL come from the germline V gene. V was trimmed by 1 base and J by 6 bases, leaving 4 bases between them. CDR3 nucleotides: TGCGCCAGCAGCCAAGGGGCCGAGCAGTACTTC. This gives the protein CASSQGAEQYF.

This chain links TRBV2 with TRBJ1-2; D not certain. Trimming stripped 6 bases from V and 7 bases from J, with 12 bases between. The CDR3 loop spans 12 amino acids. Germline V gene lookup returns CDR1 SNHLY and CDR2 FYNNEI. CDR3 sequence: CASSGGLGGYTF. The CDR3 DNA sequence: TGTGCCAGCAGCGGTGGGCTTGGTGGCTACACCTTC.

The rearrangement links TRBV5-4 to TRBJ2-3; 10 positions agree with TRBD2. Looked up from germline, CDR1 is SGHNT and CDR2 is YYREEE (reference sequence). Trimming at V came to 0 bases and at J to 0 bases, leaving 10 bases not matched to a gene. CDR3 length: 19 amino acids. CDR3 in amino acids: CASSLASSGGAYSTDTQYF. CDR3 nucleotides: TGTGCCAGCAGCTTGGCTTCCAGCGGGGGGGCATACAGCACAGATACGCAGTATTTT.

The chain has TRBV6-6 and TRBJ2-5, with TRBD1 as a possible D gene (6 bases). The CDR3 runs 16 residues. V lost 5 bases, J lost 2 bases, and 18 bases lay in between. Germline CDR1 reads MNHNY; CDR2 reads SVGAGI (reference sequence). The CDR3 DNA reads as TGTGCCAGCAGTGGGATGGACAGAACTACACAAGAGACCCAGTACTTC. This sequence encodes CASSGMDRTTQETQYF.

The chain uses TRBV10-3 and TRBJ1-5; no firm D call. Trimming removed 2 bases from V and 7 bases from J, with 9 bases in between. Per germline, CDR1 ENHRY and CDR2 SYGVKD. This CDR3 is built from 13 residues. As DNA, the CDR3 is TGTGCCATCAGTGAGGAGGGCGGCCAGCCCCAGCATTTT. Protein: CAISEEGGQPQHF.

The chain uses TRBV19 and TRBJ2-1, with D perhaps TRBD1 (5 bases). The germline V gene has CDR1 LNHDA and CDR2 SQIVND (reference sequence). The CDR3 covers 16 residues. The V end lost 6 bases, the J end lost 2 bases, and 17 bases lay between the germline ends. The CDR3 here is CASSPSPGLAYNEQFF. CDR3 coding DNA: TGTGCCAGTAGCCCCTCCCCAGGGTTGGCCTACAATGAGCAGTTCTTC.

V usage is TRBV5-1 and J usage is TRBJ2-7, with 11 bases matching TRBD1. The germline CDR1 and CDR2 sequences are SGHRS and YFSETQ. The CDR3 runs to 13 residues. V gave up 3 bases and J gave up 7 bases; unmatched junction bases: 3. CDR3 protein: CASSWTGGSEQYF. The CDR3 bases are TGCGCCAGCAGCTGGACAGGGGGCAGTGAGCAGTACTTC.

This clone was picked up one time. The V call is TRBV11-2, the J call TRBJ2-1; D remains unclear. Trimming stripped 1 base from V and 4 bases from J, with 14 bases between. Germline-derived CDR1 and CDR2 are SGHAT and FQNNGV. This CDR3 comprises 16 residues. DNA of the CDR3: TGTGCCAGCAGCTTAGGTATTTTGGGCCTATACAATGAGCAGTTCTTC. Protein sequence: CASSLGILGLYNEQFF.

This clone has just one count. V is TRBV27 and J is TRBJ2-5; perhaps TRBD2 as D (7 bases). This CDR3 has 12 amino acids. Germline values: CDR1 MNHEY, CDR2 SMNVEV (reference sequence). Trimming pared 8 bases from V and 4 bases from J, leaving 11 bases between. This CDR3 reads CASWGGGETQYF. CDR3 in DNA: TGTGCCAGCTGGGGAGGGGGAGAGACCCAGTACTTC.

The J gene is TRBJ1-1, the V gene TRBV5-6; D not resolved. The CDR3 runs 14 residues. The ends were cut back, 6 bases at V and 0 bases at J, with 12 bases in the middle. Germline lookup yields CDR1 SGHDT and CDR2 YYEEEE. This chain's CDR3 is CASTMGVVNTEAFF. CDR3 DNA sequence: TGTGCCAGCACGATGGGAGTTGTGAACACTGAAGCTTTCTTT.

The V and J genes are TRBV5-1 and TRBJ2-7, with unresolved D. Germline CDR1 and CDR2: SGHRS and YFSETQ. V was cut by 0 bases and J by 2 bases, with 6 bases left in between. The CDR3 contains 13 residues. The CDR3 nucleotides read TGCGCCAGCAGCTTGGCTCAGACCTACGAGCAGTACTTC. Its translation is CASSLAQTYEQYF.

V and J are TRBV7-6 and TRBJ2-1; D not resolved. In germline, CDR1 is SGHVS, CDR2 FNYEAQ. Trimming stripped 1 base from V and 3 bases from J, with 7 bases between. The CDR3 loop spans 14 amino acids. The CDR3 DNA follows: TGTGCCAGCAGCTTAGGGGCATACTACAATGAGCAGTTCTTC. It codes for CASSLGAYYNEQFF.

V and J are TRBV9 and TRBJ1-1; no clear D gene. This CDR3 spans 13 amino acids. V was trimmed by 0 bases and J by 10 bases, leaving 13 bases between them. Per germline, CDR1 SGDLS and CDR2 YYNGEE. The DNA of the CDR3 is TGTGCCAGCAGCGTAGGGGCAGGAGGGTCAGCTTTCTTT. This sequence encodes CASSVGAGGSAFF.